This entry describes one T cell receptor beta chain. No antigen is known for it. The CDR3 loop spans 15 amino acids. The V end was cut by 5 bases, the J end by 4 bases, with 17 bases between. The germline V gene encodes CDR1 MNHEY and CDR2 SMNVEV (reference sequence). The sample comes from a study of shared clonotypes between healthy human individuals. Background on the study: Donors had three CD4 naive, three CD4 memory, two CD8 naive and one CD8 memory plate apiece.

Researchers divided each subset's genomic DNA evenly across several immunoSEQ plates. Assay: immunoSEQ multiplex PCR; the TCRdb copy retains only in-frame clones and omits some. The repertoire has about 2.3 million clones, more than 85% of them found once; the top ten carry under 0.45%. Overall study findings and caveats: Naive subsets tended to show greater estimated richness than memory subsets. The donor pool, a small one, limited the genetic and exposure-history diversity represented.

This sequence originates from a man between 18 and 29 years old in good health. Some clones in this sample may be carry-over from other donors' samples. Sequencing used naive CD4+ T cells from PBMCs. Sample subset: CD45RA+ positively selected. This chain uses TRBV27 with TRBJ1-2; D possibly corresponds to TRBD1 (5 bases). In DNA form, the CDR3 reads TGTGCCAGCAGTCCCCAGGGCAGACATACCTATGGCTACACCTTC. Its protein product is CASSPQGRHTYGYTF.